These 18 T cell receptor beta chains share one sample of origin, sequenced in a study of blood T cell repertoires in COVID-19. The data were produced by immunoSEQ multiplex PCR, yet TCRdb's version contains in-frame clones alone and is incomplete. Of 60,000 to 85,000 clones listed, almost 90% are singletons. The sample comprised peripheral blood. These TCRs come from a woman older than 75 with active or convalescent COVID-19.

V gene TRBV28 combines with J gene TRBJ1-5; D call uncertain. With 2 bases removed from V and 0 bases from J, the gap between germline ends came to 8 bases. This CDR3 spans 15 amino acids. Per germline, CDR1 MDHEN and CDR2 SYDVKM. The CDR3 coding sequence is TGTGCCAGCAGTTTACGATACGGTAGCAATCAGCCCCAGCATTTT. This gives the protein CASSLRYGSNQPQHF. The full variable domain, its missing parts supplied by reference TRBV28 and TRBJ1-5, is DVKVTQSSRYLVKRTGEKVFLECVQDMDHENMFWYRQDPGLGLRLIYFSYDVKMKEKGDIPEGYSVSREKKERFSLILESASTNQTSMYLCASSLRYGSNQPQHFGDGTRLSIL.

The V gene is TRBV5-4, the J gene TRBJ1-4, with 9 bases matching TRBD1. CDR1 SGHNT and CDR2 YYREEE come from the germline V gene (reference sequence). Losses at the gene ends were 4 bases for V and 5 bases for J; bases not matched to a gene: 6. This CDR3 has 15 amino acids. DNA for the CDR3: TGTGCCAGCAGCGTGGGGGGGACAGGGAATGAAAAACTGTTTTTT. This sequence encodes CASSVGGTGNEKLFF. Drawing the rest from reference TRBV5-4 and TRBJ1-4, the complete variable domain is ETGVTQSPTHLIKTRGQQVTLRCSSQSGHNTVSWYQQALGQGPQFIFQYYREEENGRGNFPPRFSGLQFPNYSSELNVNALELDDSALYLCASSVGGTGNEKLFFGSGTQLSVL.

J is TRBJ1-2 and V is TRBV5-6; 9 bases map to TRBD1. The germline CDR1 and CDR2 sequences are SGHDT and YYEEEE. V shed 4 bases, J shed 2 bases, and the junction held 6 bases outside the gene matches. This CDR3 is 15 amino acids long. This chain's CDR3 is CASSRPTGGNYGYTF. In DNA, the CDR3 is TGTGCCAGCAGCAGGCCGACAGGGGGAAACTATGGCTACACCTTC.

This chain connects TRBV19 to TRBJ2-1, with 11 bases aligning to TRBD2. With 4 bases clipped from V and 8 bases from J, the junction kept 7 bases outside the gene matches. The CDR3 is 15 residues long. Germline V lookup: CDR1 LNHDA, CDR2 SQIVND (reference sequence). The CDR3 bases are TGTGCCAGTAGTACTACTAGCGGGAGTTATGATGAGCAGTTCTTC. It specifies CASSTTSGSYDEQFF.

The chain couples TRBV7-2 to TRBJ2-1, with 14 bases that match TRBD2. CDR1 SGHTA and CDR2 FQGNSA come from the germline V gene. This CDR3 comprises 18 residues. Germline trimming cut 5 bases from V and 5 bases from J; bases unmatched to any gene: 11. CDR3 region: CASSRGLAGVPGDNEQFF. The CDR3 DNA follows: TGTGCCAGCAGCCGGGGACTAGCGGGGGTTCCCGGGGACAATGAGCAGTTCTTC.

V gene TRBV29-1 combines with J gene TRBJ1-5, with TRBD1 as a possible D gene (5 bases). V was shortened by 5 bases and J by 7 bases, with 12 bases between the two germline ends. Germline CDR1 and CDR2: SQVTM and ANQGSEA. CDR3 length equals 12 residues. The DNA for the CDR3 is TGCAGCGTTCGACAGTCTAACCAGCCCCAGCATTTT. It codes for CSVRQSNQPQHF. Filled out from reference TRBV29-1 and TRBJ1-5, the complete variable domain reads SAVISQKPSRDICQRGTSLTIQCQVDSQVTMMFWYRQQPGQSLTLIATANQGSEATYESGFVIDKFPISRPNLTFSTLTVSNMSPEDSSIYLCSVRQSNQPQHFGDGTRLSIL.

The J gene is TRBJ1-1, the V gene TRBV2; tentative D call: TRBD1 (5 bases). The CDR3 runs 12 residues. Deletions cut 10 bases from V and 4 bases from J, with 13 bases between. CDR1 and CDR2 (germline): SNHLY, FYNNEI. CDR3 nucleotides: TGTGCCATCACAGGAACGTTCACTGAAGCTTTCTTT. Translating it yields CAITGTFTEAFF.

This chain links TRBV6-5 with TRBJ1-3; the D gene is possibly TRBD1 (6 bases). There are 15 residues in the CDR3. CDR1 MNHEY and CDR2 SVGAGI come from the germline V gene. The V end was cut by 2 bases, the J end by 3 bases, with 11 bases between. The CDR3 nucleotides read TGTGCCAGCAGTTACCGGGGGGGCAGTGGAAACACCATATATTTT. Amino acid sequence: CASSYRGGSGNTIYF.

The chain links TRBV6-5 to TRBJ2-1, with 7 bases matching TRBD1. The CDR3 contains 15 residues. V dropped 7 bases and J dropped 5; count of bases not matched to a gene: 11. The germline CDR1 and CDR2 sequences are MNHEY and SVGAGI. The CDR3, as DNA: TGTGCCAGCACCACAGGGGTTCTACGGAACAATGAGCAGTTCTTC. Translated, it gives CASTTGVLRNNEQFF.

A few counts support this clone. The V call is TRBV19, the J call TRBJ2-1, with unresolved D. In germline, CDR1 is LNHDA, CDR2 SQIVND (reference sequence). The CDR3 runs 13 residues. Trimming pared 4 bases from V and 2 bases from J, leaving 6 bases between. CDR3 loop: CASSSAAYNEQFF. In DNA, the CDR3 is TGTGCCAGTAGTAGCGCGGCCTACAATGAGCAGTTCTTC.

The chain recombines TRBV9 with TRBJ1-1, with TRBD1 identical over 8 bases. The junction had 7 bases not matched to a gene; V was cut back by 0 bases and J by 0 bases. Germline V lookup: CDR1 SGDLS, CDR2 YYNGEE. The CDR3 runs to 17 residues. Here the CDR3 reads CASSVDGQGPLNTEAFF. The CDR3 bases are TGTGCCAGCAGCGTAGACGGACAGGGACCTCTGAACACTGAAGCTTTCTTT.

V gene TRBV7-2 combines with J gene TRBJ2-2, with TRBD1 as a possible D gene (9 bases). V was cut by 4 bases and J by 5 bases, with 26 bases left in between. CDR1 and CDR2 from the germline V gene are SGHTA and FQGNSA. There are 19 residues in the CDR3. The CDR3 is CASSSRREGTGFRTGELFF. The CDR3 DNA reads as TGTGCCAGCAGCTCTAGACGGGAGGGGACAGGGTTTAGGACCGGGGAGCTGTTTTTT.

CDR3 amino acids: CASSGQSGGSNQPQHF. CDR3 DNA: TGTGCCAGCAGTGGGCAATCAGGGGGGAGCAATCAGCCCCAGCATTTT. The V and J genes are TRBV6-1 and TRBJ1-5; TRBD1 matches 7 bases. The CDR3 spans 16 residues. CDR1 MNHNS and CDR2 SASEGT come from the germline V gene. With 4 bases clipped from V and 1 base from J, the junction kept 7 bases outside the gene matches.

A note on this clone: Relative to the germline gene, one junction end is altered; a read error may explain this. The CDR3 nucleotides are TGTACCAGCTCACCAGGAGGGAATAGCAATCAGCCCCAGCATTTT. The encoded protein is CTSSPGGNSNQPQHF. The chain uses TRBV18 and TRBJ1-5; D not resolved. Germline CDR1 KGHSH, CDR2 LQKENI. This CDR3 has 15 residues.

V usage is TRBV7-2 and J usage is TRBJ2-3, with 8 bases fitting TRBD1. The CDR3 loop spans 14 amino acids. Trimming took 3 bases from V and 4 from J; bases not matched to a gene: 3. Germline CDR1 reads SGHTA; CDR2 reads FQGNSA. Here the CDR3 reads CASSLDRVPDTQYF. For the CDR3, the DNA is TGTGCCAGCAGCTTGGACAGGGTACCAGATACGCAGTATTTT.

This sequence joins TRBV4-3 and TRBJ1-6, with a tentative D call TRBD1 (6 bases). This CDR3 is built from 18 residues. Germline lookup yields CDR1 LGHNA and CDR2 YSLEER. Between the trimmed V and J ends, which lost 0 bases and 2 bases, there was a span of 14 bases. CDR3: CASSQDRGGGPYNSPLHF. The CDR3 DNA follows: TGCGCCAGCAGCCAAGATCGTGGTGGGGGCCCCTATAATTCACCCCTCCACTTT.

The genes are TRBV2 and TRBJ2-7; D may be TRBD2 (6 bases). V was trimmed by 9 bases and J by 3 bases, leaving 12 bases between them. The germline V gene encodes CDR1 SNHLY and CDR2 FYNNEI. The CDR3 has 12 residues. The CDR3 region is CASGGGLYEQYF. CDR3 DNA: TGTGCCAGTGGAGGAGGGCTCTACGAGCAGTACTTC.

V and J are TRBV11-3 and TRBJ2-7; D perhaps matches TRBD1 (6 bases). Germline values: CDR1 SGHNT, CDR2 YENEEA. Trimming left V 0 bases short and J 7 bases short, with 13 bases between. CDR3 size: 14 residues. CDR3 sequence: CASSLDQGWSEQYF. DNA of the CDR3: TGTGCCAGCAGCTTAGATCAGGGGTGGAGTGAGCAGTACTTC.